Listed below are T cell receptor beta chains from one sample, sequenced in a study of blood T cells in healthy people across ages. TCRdb called the 5' RACE reads again in MiXCR, with one record for every CDR3 protein. This sample yields 600,000 to 900,000 distinct CDR3 sequences, of which around a quarter are seen a single time; around 3% belongs to the top ten. This sample also appeared in a second study, on T cells of mothers and their children.

The material sequenced was blood. These receptors all come from a boy between 10 and 17 years old in good health. The CDR3 runs from the conserved cysteine through the conserved F or W. Each record gives: clone size, D gene, J gene, V gene, CDR3 DNA, CDR3 protein. The D gene is left open where the match is weak. Clone size is stated in some rows and not others, as once, few, many or a class when expanded.

abundance: few; d_gene: -; j_gene: TRBJ2-1; v_gene: TRBV6-5; CDR3nt: TGTGCCAGCAGTGGACTCTTTGGGTCCGATGAGCAGCTCTTC; CDR3aa: CASSGLFGSDEQLF
abundance: few; d_gene: -; j_gene: TRBJ1-5; v_gene: TRBV21-1; CDR3nt: TGTGCCAGCGGAAGTAGGGGGCCCCAGCATTTT; CDR3aa: CASGSRGPQHF
abundance: once; d_gene: -; j_gene: TRBJ2-3; v_gene: TRBV20-1; CDR3nt: TGCAGTGCTAGGGGGCTGTCGGAGACCACAGATACGCAGTATTTT; CDR3aa: CSARGLSETTDTQYF
abundance: few; d_gene: -; j_gene: TRBJ1-1; v_gene: TRBV7-9; CDR3nt: TGTGCCAGCAGCCCCAACAGGGATGAAGCTTTCTTT; CDR3aa: CASSPNRDEAFF
abundance: -; d_gene: -; j_gene: TRBJ1-5; v_gene: TRBV9; CDR3nt: TGTGCCAGCAGCGTAGGGGGGGGCTTGTTTAGCAATCAGCCCCAGCATTTT; CDR3aa: CASSVGGGLFSNQPQHF
abundance: -; d_gene: -; j_gene: TRBJ1-2; v_gene: TRBV5-1; CDR3nt: TGCGCCAGCAGCTTGGGGCTCAAGGGGCCAAACTATGGCTACACCTTC; CDR3aa: CASSLGLKGPNYGYTF
abundance: -; d_gene: TRBD1; j_gene: TRBJ2-7; v_gene: TRBV12-3/TRBV12-4; CDR3nt: TGTGCCAGCAGTTTAGCGCGGGGACAGGCCTACGAGCAGTACTTC; CDR3aa: CASSLARGQAYEQYF
abundance: -; d_gene: -; j_gene: TRBJ2-1; v_gene: TRBV15; CDR3nt: TGTGCCACCAGCAGAGATCTGGACGGTTTGAGCCACTACAATGAGCAGTTCTTC; CDR3aa: CATSRDLDGLSHYNEQFF
abundance: -; d_gene: -; j_gene: TRBJ2-7; v_gene: TRBV6-5; CDR3nt: TGTGCCAGCAGTACCAACAGGGTCGTAGGTCACGAGCAGTACTTC; CDR3aa: CASSTNRVVGHEQYF
abundance: -; d_gene: -; j_gene: TRBJ2-1; v_gene: TRBV3-1; CDR3nt: TGTGCCAGCAGCCCCCCCCGGGGGAGTTACAATGAGCAGTTCTTC; CDR3aa: CASSPPRGSYNEQFF
abundance: few; d_gene: -; j_gene: TRBJ1-6; v_gene: TRBV12-3/TRBV12-4; CDR3nt: TGTGCCAGCACACGGTCCTCTCGGGAAAATTCACCCCTCCACTTT; CDR3aa: CASTRSSRENSPLHF
abundance: -; d_gene: -; j_gene: TRBJ2-7; v_gene: TRBV10-3; CDR3nt: TGTGCCATCGGGAGACAGGGCGGAGGGGGCGAGCAGTACTTC; CDR3aa: CAIGRQGGGGEQYF
abundance: few; d_gene: -; j_gene: TRBJ2-5; v_gene: TRBV27; CDR3nt: TGTGCCAGCAGTTTTCAGGGTTCCCTTGGGACCCAGTACTTC; CDR3aa: CASSFQGSLGTQYF
abundance: few; d_gene: TRBD1; j_gene: TRBJ2-5; v_gene: TRBV5-6; CDR3nt: TGTGCCAGCAGCTGGAGGCCGTGGGGGCCAGGGGGTAAAGAGACCCAGTACTTC; CDR3aa: CASSWRPWGPGGKETQYF
abundance: few; d_gene: TRBD2; j_gene: TRBJ2-1; v_gene: TRBV27; CDR3nt: TGTGCCAGCAGTCCAGAGGCTAGCGGGGGTGGCAATGAGCAGTTCTTC; CDR3aa: CASSPEASGGGNEQFF
abundance: -; d_gene: -; j_gene: TRBJ1-2; v_gene: TRBV11-2; CDR3nt: TGTGCCAGCAGCTCGGGTGGGGGCTATGGCTACACCTTC; CDR3aa: CASSSGGGYGYTF
abundance: few; d_gene: -; j_gene: TRBJ2-5; v_gene: TRBV18; CDR3nt: TGTGCCAGCTCACCACAAACAGGAGGTCGAACCCAAGAGACCCAGTACTTC; CDR3aa: CASSPQTGGRTQETQYF
abundance: few; d_gene: -; j_gene: TRBJ2-7; v_gene: TRBV5-1; CDR3nt: TGCGCCAACCCGTCGGGGCCCTCCTACGAGCAGTACTTC; CDR3aa: CANPSGPSYEQYF
abundance: -; d_gene: -; j_gene: TRBJ1-2; v_gene: TRBV6-5; CDR3nt: TGTGCCAGCAGTTACGAGGGGGGTTATGGCTACACCTTC; CDR3aa: CASSYEGGYGYTF
abundance: few; d_gene: TRBD1; j_gene: TRBJ2-5; v_gene: TRBV28; CDR3nt: TGTGCCAGCAGTTCCTCCGGGACAGGGGCGTTCTACGGGCAGTACTTC; CDR3aa: CASSSSGTGAFYGQYF
abundance: -; d_gene: -; j_gene: TRBJ2-3; v_gene: TRBV6-5; CDR3nt: TGTGCCAGCAGCCCTAGCCGGGGCATTACGCAGTATTTT; CDR3aa: CASSPSRGITQYF
abundance: -; d_gene: TRBD1; j_gene: TRBJ1-1; v_gene: TRBV7-9; CDR3nt: TGTGCCAGCACCTCCGGGACAGCGAACACTGAAGCTTTCTTT; CDR3aa: CASTSGTANTEAFF
abundance: few; d_gene: -; j_gene: TRBJ1-4; v_gene: TRBV6-5; CDR3nt: TGTGCCAGCAGTCGCGCGGGGGAAACCCATGAAAAACTGTTTTTT; CDR3aa: CASSRAGETHEKLFF
abundance: few; d_gene: -; j_gene: TRBJ2-5; v_gene: TRBV21-1; CDR3nt: TGTGCCAGCAGCAAAAGAAGGGTTTTGGAGACCCAGTACTTC; CDR3aa: CASSKRRVLETQYF
abundance: many; d_gene: -; j_gene: TRBJ2-5; v_gene: TRBV29-1; CDR3nt: TGCAGCACCCAGCCGGGACTCCAAGAGACCCAGTACTTC; CDR3aa: CSTQPGLQETQYF
abundance: many; d_gene: -; j_gene: TRBJ2-5; v_gene: TRBV20-1; CDR3nt: TGCAGTGCTAGACCCCAGGGGGGGGAGACCCAGTACTTC; CDR3aa: CSARPQGGETQYF
abundance: -; d_gene: -; j_gene: TRBJ2-2; v_gene: TRBV11-2; CDR3nt: TGTGCCAGCAGCTGGGGGGTAACGAACACCGGGGAGCTGTTTTTT; CDR3aa: CASSWGVTNTGELFF
abundance: few; d_gene: TRBD2; j_gene: TRBJ2-7; v_gene: TRBV15; CDR3nt: TGTGCCACCAGCAGACCCGATGGGGGGGTCTCGTCACCCTCCTACGAGCAGTACTTC; CDR3aa: CATSRPDGGVSSPSYEQYF
abundance: few; d_gene: -; j_gene: TRBJ1-1; v_gene: TRBV30; CDR3nt: TGTGCCTGGAGTGCCGGGGGGACGACGACTTTCTTT; CDR3aa: CAWSAGGTTTFF
abundance: few; d_gene: TRBD1; j_gene: TRBJ1-1; v_gene: TRBV5-1; CDR3nt: TGCGCCAGCACGGACAGGGACATGAACACTGAAGCTTTCTTT; CDR3aa: CASTDRDMNTEAFF
abundance: few; d_gene: TRBD2; j_gene: TRBJ2-4; v_gene: TRBV12-3/TRBV12-4; CDR3nt: TGTGCCAGCAGCCCCCCCGAAGCGGGGAAAAACATTCAGTACTTC; CDR3aa: CASSPPEAGKNIQYF
abundance: few; d_gene: -; j_gene: TRBJ2-1; v_gene: TRBV28; CDR3nt: TGTGCCAGCAGTCCTCCCGCAGGTCCTCGGAATGAGCAGTTCTTC; CDR3aa: CASSPPAGPRNEQFF
abundance: -; d_gene: -; j_gene: TRBJ1-2; v_gene: TRBV4-1; CDR3nt: TGCGCCAGCAGGCCCGCGGGGGCCCCGGGAGACTATGGCTACACCTTC; CDR3aa: CASRPAGAPGDYGYTF
abundance: -; d_gene: TRBD1; j_gene: TRBJ2-5; v_gene: TRBV29-1; CDR3nt: TGCAGCGTTGAAGCCTCCGGACAGGGGGAAGAGACCCAGTACTTC; CDR3aa: CSVEASGQGEETQYF
abundance: -; d_gene: -; j_gene: TRBJ2-3; v_gene: TRBV20-1; CDR3nt: TGCAGTGCTAGATCGATTAGCGTTACAGATACGCAGTATTTT; CDR3aa: CSARSISVTDTQYF
abundance: -; d_gene: -; j_gene: TRBJ2-3; v_gene: TRBV6-5; CDR3nt: TGTGCCACAAAGCTTGCTGGGGTAGATACGCAGTATTTT; CDR3aa: CATKLAGVDTQYF
abundance: -; d_gene: -; j_gene: TRBJ2-1; v_gene: TRBV12-3/TRBV12-4; CDR3nt: TGTGCCAGCAGTTTTTTGGCTCCCTGGGGGGATGAGCAGTTCTTC; CDR3aa: CASSFLAPWGDEQFF
abundance: few; d_gene: -; j_gene: TRBJ1-2; v_gene: TRBV15; CDR3nt: TGTGCCACCAGCAGAGCGGACCCGTCCTATGGCTACACCTTC; CDR3aa: CATSRADPSYGYTF
abundance: few; d_gene: -; j_gene: TRBJ1-2; v_gene: TRBV11-2; CDR3nt: TGTGCCAGCAGCTCCCCGTTTGCAACTCGCTATGGCTACACCTTC; CDR3aa: CASSSPFATRYGYTF
abundance: few; d_gene: -; j_gene: TRBJ2-6; v_gene: TRBV4-1; CDR3nt: TGCGCCAGCAGCCAACGAGGGGGGGTGGCCTCTGGGGCCAACGTCCTGACTTTC; CDR3aa: CASSQRGGVASGANVLTF
abundance: few; d_gene: -; j_gene: TRBJ1-4; v_gene: TRBV28; CDR3nt: TGTGCCAGCAGTTTTCGGTTGCGGGAAAAACTGTTTTTT; CDR3aa: CASSFRLREKLFF
abundance: few; d_gene: -; j_gene: TRBJ2-6; v_gene: TRBV29-1; CDR3nt: TGCAGCGTGGCCCGAGGGTCTGGGGCCAACGTCCTGACTTTC; CDR3aa: CSVARGSGANVLTF